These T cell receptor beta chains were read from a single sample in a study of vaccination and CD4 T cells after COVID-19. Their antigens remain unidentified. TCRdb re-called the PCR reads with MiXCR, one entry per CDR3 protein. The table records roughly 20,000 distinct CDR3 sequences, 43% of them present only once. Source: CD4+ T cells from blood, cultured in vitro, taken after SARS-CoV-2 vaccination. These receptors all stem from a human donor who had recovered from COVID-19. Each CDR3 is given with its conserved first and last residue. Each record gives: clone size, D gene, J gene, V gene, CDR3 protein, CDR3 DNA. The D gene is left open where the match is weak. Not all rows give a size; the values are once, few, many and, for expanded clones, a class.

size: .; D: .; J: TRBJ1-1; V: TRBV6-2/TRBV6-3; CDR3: CASSDPNTEAFF; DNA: TGTGCCAGCAGTGACCCGAACACTGAAGCTTTCTTT
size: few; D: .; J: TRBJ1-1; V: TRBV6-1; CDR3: CASRRGTNTEAFF; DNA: TGTGCCAGCAGGAGGGGAACGAACACTGAAGCTTTCTTT
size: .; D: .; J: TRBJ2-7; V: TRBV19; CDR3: CASSRDGRANYEQYF; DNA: TGTGCCAGTAGTAGAGACGGTAGGGCCAACTACGAGCAGTACTTC
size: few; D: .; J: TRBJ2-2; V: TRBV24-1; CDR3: CATSDPTASNTGELFF; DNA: TGTGCCACCAGTGATCCGACAGCCTCGAACACCGGGGAGCTGTTTTTT
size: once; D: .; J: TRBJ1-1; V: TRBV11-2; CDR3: CASSAKGWLNTEAFF; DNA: TGTGCCAGCAGCGCCAAGGGTTGGTTGAACACTGAAGCTTTCTTT
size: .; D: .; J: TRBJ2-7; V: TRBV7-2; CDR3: CASSLDSVAGALYEQYF; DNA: TGTGCCAGCAGCCTAGATAGTGTCGCGGGGGCTCTTTACGAGCAGTACTTC
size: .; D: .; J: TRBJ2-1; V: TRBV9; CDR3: CASSARGEQFF; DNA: TGTGCCAGCAGCGCGAGGGGTGAGCAGTTCTTC
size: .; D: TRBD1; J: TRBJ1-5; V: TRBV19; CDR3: CASSIPRQGGNQPQHF; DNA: TGTGCCAGTAGTATCCCTCGACAGGGAGGCAATCAGCCCCAGCATTTT
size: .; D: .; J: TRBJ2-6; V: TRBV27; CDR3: CASTPGLGVGANVLTF; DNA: TGTGCCAGCACCCCGGGGTTAGGGGTAGGGGCCAACGTCCTGACTTTC
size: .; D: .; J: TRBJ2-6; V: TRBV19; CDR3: CASSSPGGANVLTF; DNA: TGTGCCAGTAGTTCCCCGGGTGGGGCCAACGTCCTGACTTTC
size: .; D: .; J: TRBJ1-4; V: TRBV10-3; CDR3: CAISRRKDEKLFF; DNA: TGTGCCATCAGTCGGCGGAAGGACGAAAAACTGTTTTTT
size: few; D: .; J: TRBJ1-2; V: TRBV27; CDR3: CASSPLGIYGYTF; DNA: TGTGCCAGCAGTCCCCTGGGTATCTATGGCTACACCTTC
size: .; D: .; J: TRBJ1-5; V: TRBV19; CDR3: CASSLWGDADGGNQPQHF; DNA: TGTGCCAGTAGTTTGTGGGGCGACGCTGATGGTGGCAATCAGCCCCAGCATTTT
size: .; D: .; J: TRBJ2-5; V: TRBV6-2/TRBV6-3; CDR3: CASSYSRQGRGQETQYF; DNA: TGTGCCAGCAGTTACTCTCGGCAGGGCCGGGGGCAAGAGACCCAGTACTTC
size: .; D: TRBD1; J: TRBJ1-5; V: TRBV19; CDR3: CASGTPGQRNQPQHF; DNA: TGTGCCAGTGGAACACCGGGACAGCGAAATCAGCCCCAGCATTTT
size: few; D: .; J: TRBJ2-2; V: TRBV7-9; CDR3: CASSLGGLWTGELFF; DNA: TGTGCCAGCAGCTTGGGGGGGCTGTGGACCGGGGAGCTGTTTTTT
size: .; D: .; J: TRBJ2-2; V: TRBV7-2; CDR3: CASSGGNGSPRTGELFF; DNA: TGTGCCAGCAGCGGAGGGAACGGGAGCCCTAGAACCGGGGAGCTGTTTTTT
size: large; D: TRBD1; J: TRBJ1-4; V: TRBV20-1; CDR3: CSARRGQGDEKLFF; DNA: TGCAGTGCTAGACGGGGACAGGGGGATGAAAAACTGTTTTTT
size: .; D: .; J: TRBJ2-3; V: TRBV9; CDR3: CASSLFGDSPSTDTQYF; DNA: TGTGCCAGCAGCCTTTTCGGTGACAGTCCTAGCACAGATACGCAGTATTTT
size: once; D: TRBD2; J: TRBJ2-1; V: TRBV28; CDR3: CASSLGWGLAVHEQFF; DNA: TGTGCCAGCAGTTTAGGGTGGGGACTAGCGGTGCATGAGCAGTTCTTC
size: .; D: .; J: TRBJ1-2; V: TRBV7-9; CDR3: CASSQERGYTF; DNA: TGTGCCAGCAGCCAGGAACGCGGCTACACCTTC
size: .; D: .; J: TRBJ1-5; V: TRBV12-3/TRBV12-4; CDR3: CASSFGGAEQPQHF; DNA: TGTGCCAGCAGTTTTGGCGGGGCGGAGCAGCCCCAGCATTTT
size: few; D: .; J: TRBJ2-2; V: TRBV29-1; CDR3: CSAGDPTNTGELFF; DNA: TGCAGCGCCGGGGACCCCACGAACACCGGGGAGCTGTTTTTT
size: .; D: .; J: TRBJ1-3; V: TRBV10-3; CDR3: CAISGEGVSGNTIYF; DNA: TGTGCCATCAGTGGGGAGGGAGTCTCTGGAAACACCATATATTTT
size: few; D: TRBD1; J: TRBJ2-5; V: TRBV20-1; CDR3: CSADEGGQGAEETQYF; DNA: TGCAGTGCTGACGAGGGGGGACAGGGGGCTGAAGAGACCCAGTACTTC
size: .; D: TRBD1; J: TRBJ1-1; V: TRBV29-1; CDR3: CSVEPGQINTEAFF; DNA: TGCAGCGTAGAACCGGGACAGATTAACACTGAAGCTTTCTTT
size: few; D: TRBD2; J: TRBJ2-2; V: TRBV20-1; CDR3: CSASPSGRGTGELFF; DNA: TGCAGTGCTAGTCCCAGCGGGAGGGGGACCGGGGAGCTGTTTTTT
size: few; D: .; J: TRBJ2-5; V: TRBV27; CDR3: CASSLQGRGQETQYF; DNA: TGTGCCAGCAGTCTACAGGGAAGGGGTCAAGAGACCCAGTACTTC
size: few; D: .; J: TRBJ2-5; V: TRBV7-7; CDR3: CASSFGQQETQYF; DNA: TGTGCCAGCAGCTTCGGACAGCAAGAGACCCAGTACTTC
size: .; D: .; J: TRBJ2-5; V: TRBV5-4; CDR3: CASSEEIAQETQYF; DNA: TGTGCCAGCAGCGAGGAGATTGCCCAAGAGACCCAGTACTTC
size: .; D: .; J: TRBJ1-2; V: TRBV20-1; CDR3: CSARVYGRGLGYTF; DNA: TGCAGTGCTAGAGTGTATGGACGGGGGCTTGGCTACACCTTC
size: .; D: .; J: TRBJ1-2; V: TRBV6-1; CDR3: CASMALSNYGYTF; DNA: TGTGCCAGCATGGCCCTGTCTAACTATGGCTACACCTTC
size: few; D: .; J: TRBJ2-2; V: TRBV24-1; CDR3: CATSDPTLGGATGELFF; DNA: TGTGCCACCAGTGACCCTACACTAGGAGGGGCCACCGGGGAGCTGTTTTTT
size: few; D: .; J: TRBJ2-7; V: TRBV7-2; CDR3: CASSLTTRGSYEQYF; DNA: TGTGCCAGCAGCTTAACTACCCGGGGTAGCTACGAGCAGTACTTC
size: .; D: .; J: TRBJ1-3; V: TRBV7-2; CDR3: CASSLGRARGNTIYF; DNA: TGTGCCAGCAGCTTAGGGCGGGCAAGAGGAAACACCATATATTTT
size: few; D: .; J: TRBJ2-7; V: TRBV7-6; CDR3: CASSLVAGYEQYF; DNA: TGTGCCAGCAGCTTAGTAGCAGGGTACGAGCAGTACTTC
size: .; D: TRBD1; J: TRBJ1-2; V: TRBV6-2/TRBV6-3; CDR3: CASSYRTGVYGYTF; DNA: TGTGCCAGCAGTTACCGGACAGGGGTCTATGGCTACACCTTC
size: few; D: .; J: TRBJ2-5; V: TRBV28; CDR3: CASSLARTGDTQYF; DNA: TGTGCCAGCAGTTTAGCACGGACCGGAGATACCCAGTACTTC
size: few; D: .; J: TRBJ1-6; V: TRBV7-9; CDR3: CASSSDGYSPLHF; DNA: TGTGCCAGCAGCTCCGACGGTTATTCACCCCTCCACTTT
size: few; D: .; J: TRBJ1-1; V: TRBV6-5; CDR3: CASSWGGTEAFF; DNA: TGTGCCAGCAGTTGGGGTGGGACTGAAGCTTTCTTT
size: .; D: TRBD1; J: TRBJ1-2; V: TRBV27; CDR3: CASRSTGVYGYTF; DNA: TGTGCCAGCAGGTCGACAGGGGTGTATGGCTACACCTTC
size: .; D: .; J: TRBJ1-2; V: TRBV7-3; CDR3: CASSFEGHGYTF; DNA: TGTGCCAGCAGCTTTGAGGGCCATGGCTACACCTTC
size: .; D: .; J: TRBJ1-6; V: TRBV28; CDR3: CASGEGGRVYSPLHF; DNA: TGTGCCAGCGGGGAAGGAGGGAGGGTTTACTCACCCCTCCACTTT
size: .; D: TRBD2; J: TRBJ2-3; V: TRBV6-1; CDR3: CASRSLSGRATDTQYF; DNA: TGTGCCAGCAGAAGCCTTAGCGGGAGGGCAACAGATACGCAGTATTTT
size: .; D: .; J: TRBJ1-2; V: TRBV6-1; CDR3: CASSRFGSADYGYTF; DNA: TGTGCCAGCAGTAGGTTCGGATCCGCGGACTATGGCTACACCTTC
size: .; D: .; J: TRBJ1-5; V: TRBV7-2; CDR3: CASSGQINQPQHF; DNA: TGTGCCAGCAGCGGCCAGATTAATCAGCCCCAGCATTTT
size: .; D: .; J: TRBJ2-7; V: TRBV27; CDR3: CASKRNVGSYEQYF; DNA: TGTGCCAGCAAACGAAACGTAGGGTCCTACGAGCAGTACTTC
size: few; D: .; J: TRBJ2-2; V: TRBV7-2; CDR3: CASSRPRAGLNTGELFF; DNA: TGTGCCAGCAGCCGCCCCCGGGCGGGGTTAAACACCGGGGAGCTGTTTTTT
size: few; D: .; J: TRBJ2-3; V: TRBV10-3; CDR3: CAISGLGADTQYF; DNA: TGTGCCATCAGTGGACTAGGAGCAGATACGCAGTATTTT
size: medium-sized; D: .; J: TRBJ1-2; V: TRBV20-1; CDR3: CSARDPMSGGYTF; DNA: TGCAGTGCTAGAGACCCGATGTCAGGAGGCTACACCTTC
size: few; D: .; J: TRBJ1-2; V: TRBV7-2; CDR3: CASSQIGGKANYGYTF; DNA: TGTGCCAGCAGCCAGATCGGGGGGAAAGCTAACTATGGCTACACCTTC
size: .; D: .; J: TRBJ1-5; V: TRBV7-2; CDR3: CASSLVGSGNQPQHF; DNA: TGTGCCAGCAGCTTAGTCGGTAGCGGTAATCAGCCCCAGCATTTT
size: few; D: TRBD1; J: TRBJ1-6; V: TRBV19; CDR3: CASPFTGVNSPLHF; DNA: TGTGCCAGTCCCTTTACAGGGGTTAATTCACCCCTCCACTTT
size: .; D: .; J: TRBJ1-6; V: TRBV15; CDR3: CATSRDVGGPLHF; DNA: TGTGCCACCAGCAGAGATGTGGGAGGACCCCTCCACTTT
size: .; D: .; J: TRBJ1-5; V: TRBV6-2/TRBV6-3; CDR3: CASSQGRGQHF; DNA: TGTGCCAGCAGTCAGGGACGGGGCCAGCATTTT